This T cell receptor (beta chain) emerged from a study of cytomegalovirus exposure and HLA in healthy donors. Regarding the study as a whole: A previous analysis found most TCR beta V segments productive roughly 87% or roughly 30% of the time.

CDR1 and CDR2 from the germline V gene are SGHRS and YFSETQ. V gave up 4 bases and J gave up 1 base; unmatched junction bases: 8. The CDR3 has 16 amino acids. This clone was detected a few times. Its antigen is not known. Primers included in the PCR were 60 Vbeta and 13 Jbeta primers. Original data processing: The count from a later analysis was 70 million to 85 million unique TCR beta chains, some 12 million of them shared. Using immunoSEQ multiplex PCR, the repertoire was profiled, and TCRdb retains in-frame clones only, with some absent. Clone size and the V and J calls come from that table; the DNA yielded D and trimming. The sample records 150,000 to 200,000 clones, 70% to 75% being singletons.

The chain combines TRBV5-1 with TRBJ2-3, with 8 bases lining up with TRBD2. Sequenced material: PBMCs. The TCR sequence derives from a man younger than 35 in good health and CMV-seropositive. In DNA form, the CDR3 reads TGCGCCAGCAGCCCCTGGGGAGCGGGAGGCACAGATACGCAGTATTTT. This sequence encodes CASSPWGAGGTDTQYF.